This is a list of T cell receptor beta chains from one sample in a study. MiXCR, applied by TCRdb to the RT-PCR reads, yields one record per CDR3 protein. The table lists more than 550,000 distinct CDR3 sequences, approximately 15% of them singletons. The specimen sequenced was memory CD4+ T cells from blood. The receptors were sampled from a female donor in good health, serving as a healthy control. The CDR3 runs from the conserved cysteine through the conserved F or W. D genes are given only for firm matches. Rows may omit the clone size; those that give it use once, few, many or a size class.

TRBV9,TRBJ1-2,TRBD1,-,TGTGCCAGCAGCAGAACAGGGGAACATGGCTACACCTTC,CASSRTGEHGYTF
TRBV28,TRBJ2-7,-,few,TGTGCCAGCCTGGGACTCACCTACGAGCAGTACTTC,CASLGLTYEQYF
TRBV12-3/TRBV12-4,TRBJ2-7,-,-,TGTGCCAGCAGTTCGGGACGGCCGCGAGAGCAGTACTTC,CASSSGRPREQYF
TRBV6-5,TRBJ2-2,-,few,TGTGCCAGCAGACGCGCCGATGCCGGGGAGCTGTTTTTT,CASRRADAGELFF
TRBV20-1,TRBJ2-7,-,few,TGCAGTGCTAGAGATAGTCTAGCGAGTTACGAGCAGTACTTC,CSARDSLASYEQYF
TRBV20-1,TRBJ2-5,-,few,TGCAGTGCTGGCGGTGGGCCAGGGGGGGAGACCCAGTACTTC,CSAGGGPGGETQYF
TRBV7-6,TRBJ2-5,TRBD2,-,TGTGCCAGCAGCTCGTCACTAGCGCCAGAGACCCAGTACTTC,CASSSSLAPETQYF
TRBV11-2,TRBJ2-2,TRBD1,-,TGTGCCAGCAGCGACAGGCGGGACAGGGATCCGTCCGGGGAGCTGTTTTTT,CASSDRRDRDPSGELFF
TRBV24-1,TRBJ2-1,TRBD1,few,TGTGCCACTGGACAGGGAGGCACAATGAATGAGCAGTTCTTC,CATGQGGTMNEQFF
TRBV18,TRBJ1-3,TRBD1,-,TGTGCCAGCTCACCACAGTCGTTGACAGGGGGCTCTGGAAACACCATATATTTT,CASSPQSLTGGSGNTIYF
TRBV12-3/TRBV12-4,TRBJ1-1,-,few,TGTGCCAGTACCCGGGCCGCGAACACTGAAGCTTTCTTT,CASTRAANTEAFF
TRBV27,TRBJ1-4,TRBD1,-,TGTGCCAGCAGTTCCTCCGGGACAGGAAGAAAACTGTTTTTT,CASSSSGTGRKLFF
TRBV7-2,TRBJ2-1,-,many,TGTGCCAGCAGCTTGACAGCACCGTACAATGAGCAGTTCTTC,CASSLTAPYNEQFF
TRBV5-6,TRBJ1-2,-,few,TGTGCCAGCAGCTTAGGGAGACACACTACCTCCTCCGTCTATGGCTACACCTTC,CASSLGRHTTSSVYGYTF
TRBV6-6,TRBJ2-4,-,many,TGTGCCAGCATTCCCGGTGACAACCTAAACATTCAGTACTTC,CASIPGDNLNIQYF
TRBV20-1,TRBJ1-5,TRBD1,-,TGCAGTGCTAGAAGGACAGGGGCCTCGAGGAATCAGCCCCAGCATTTT,CSARRTGASRNQPQHF
TRBV18,TRBJ1-2,-,few,TGTGCCAGCTCACCCGACAAGAAGGGTGGCTACACCTTC,CASSPDKKGGYTF
TRBV20-1,TRBJ1-3,-,-,TGCAGTGCTAGCTCACCAAAGCGAAATACAGGGATTGGAAACACCATATATTTT,CSASSPKRNTGIGNTIYF
TRBV6-2/TRBV6-3,TRBJ1-5,-,-,TGTGCCAGCTGGCCAACCGGGACGGGGAGCAATCAGCCCCAGCATTTT,CASWPTGTGSNQPQHF
TRBV18,TRBJ2-5,-,-,TGTGCCAGCTCACCATACGGGGGAGCCTCACAAGAGACCCAGTACTTC,CASSPYGGASQETQYF